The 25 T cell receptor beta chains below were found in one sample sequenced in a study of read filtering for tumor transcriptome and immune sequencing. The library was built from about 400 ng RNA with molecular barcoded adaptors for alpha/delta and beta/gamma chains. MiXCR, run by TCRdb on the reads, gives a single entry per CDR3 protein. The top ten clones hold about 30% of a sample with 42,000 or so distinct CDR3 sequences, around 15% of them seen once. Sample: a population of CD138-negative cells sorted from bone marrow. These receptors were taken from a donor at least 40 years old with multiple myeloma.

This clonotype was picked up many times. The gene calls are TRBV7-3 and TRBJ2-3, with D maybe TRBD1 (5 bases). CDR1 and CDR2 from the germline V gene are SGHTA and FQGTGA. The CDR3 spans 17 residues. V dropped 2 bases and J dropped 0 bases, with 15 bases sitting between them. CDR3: CASSLGAEGTSTDTQYF. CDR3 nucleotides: TGTGCCAGCAGCTTAGGGGCTGAAGGCACTAGCACAGATACGCAGTATTTT.

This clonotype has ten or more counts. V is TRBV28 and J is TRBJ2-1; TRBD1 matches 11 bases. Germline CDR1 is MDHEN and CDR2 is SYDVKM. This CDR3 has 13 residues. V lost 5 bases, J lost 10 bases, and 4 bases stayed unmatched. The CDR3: CASSPGQGGEQFF. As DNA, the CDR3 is TGTGCCAGCAGTCCGGGACAGGGGGGCGAGCAGTTCTTC.

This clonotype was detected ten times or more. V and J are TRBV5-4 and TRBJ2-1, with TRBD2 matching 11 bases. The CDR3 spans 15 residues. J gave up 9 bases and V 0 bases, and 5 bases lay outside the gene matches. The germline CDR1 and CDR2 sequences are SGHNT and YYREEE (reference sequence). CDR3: CASSLVAGGLSEQFF. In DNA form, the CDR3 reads TGTGCCAGCAGCTTGGTAGCGGGAGGGCTCAGTGAGCAGTTCTTC.

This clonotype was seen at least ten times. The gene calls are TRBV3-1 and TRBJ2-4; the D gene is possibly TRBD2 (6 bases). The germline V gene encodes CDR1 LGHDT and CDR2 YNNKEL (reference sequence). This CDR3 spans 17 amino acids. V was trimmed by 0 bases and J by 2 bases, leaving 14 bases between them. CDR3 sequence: CASSQESSGGTKNIQYF. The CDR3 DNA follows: TGTGCCAGCAGCCAAGAAAGTAGCGGCGGGACCAAAAACATTCAGTACTTC. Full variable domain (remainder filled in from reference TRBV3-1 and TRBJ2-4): DTAVSQTPKYLVTQMGNDKSIKCEQNLGHDTMYWYKQDSKKFLKIMFSYNNKELIINETVPNRFSPKSPDKAHLNLHINSLELGDSAVYFCASSQESSGGTKNIQYFGAGTRLSVL.

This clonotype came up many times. Here the CDR3 DNA reads TGTGCCAGCAGCCCCAGCCGGGACGTACGATACGAGCAGTACTTC. It translates to CASSPSRDVRYEQYF. V is TRBV7-9 and J is TRBJ2-7; either TRBD1 or TRBD2 may fit D (5 bases each). Germline V gene data show CDR1 as SEHNR and CDR2 as FQNEAQ (reference sequence). With 5 bases removed from V and 4 bases from J, the gap between germline ends came to 18 bases. CDR3 length equals 15 residues. The complete variable domain, with remaining parts taken from reference TRBV7-9 and TRBJ2-7, reads DTGVSQNPRHKITKRGQNVTFRCDPISEHNRLYWYRQTLGQGPEFLTYFQNEAQLEKSRLLSDRFSAERPKGSFSTLEIQRTEQGDSAMYLCASSPSRDVRYEQYFGPGTRLTVT.

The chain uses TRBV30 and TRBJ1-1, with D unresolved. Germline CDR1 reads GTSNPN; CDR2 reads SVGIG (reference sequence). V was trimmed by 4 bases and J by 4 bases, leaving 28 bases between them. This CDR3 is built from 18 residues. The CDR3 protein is CAWISTFLGVGGSTEAFF. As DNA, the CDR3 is TGTGCCTGGATTTCGACATTTTTGGGTGTGGGAGGATCCACTGAAGCTTTCTTT. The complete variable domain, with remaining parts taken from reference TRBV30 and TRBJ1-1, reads SQTIHQWPATLVQPVGSPLSLECTVEGTSNPNLYWYRQAAGRGLQLLFYSVGIGQISSEVPQNLSASRPQDRQFILSSKKLLLSDSGFYLCAWISTFLGVGGSTEAFFGQGTRLTVV.

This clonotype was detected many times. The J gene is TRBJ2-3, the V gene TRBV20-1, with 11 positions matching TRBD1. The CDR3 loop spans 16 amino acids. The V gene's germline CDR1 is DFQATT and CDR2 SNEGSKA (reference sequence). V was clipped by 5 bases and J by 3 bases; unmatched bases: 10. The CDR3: CSAPSMDRGRTDTQYF. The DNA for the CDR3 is TGCAGTGCTCCTTCCATGGACAGGGGGCGTACAGATACGCAGTATTTT.

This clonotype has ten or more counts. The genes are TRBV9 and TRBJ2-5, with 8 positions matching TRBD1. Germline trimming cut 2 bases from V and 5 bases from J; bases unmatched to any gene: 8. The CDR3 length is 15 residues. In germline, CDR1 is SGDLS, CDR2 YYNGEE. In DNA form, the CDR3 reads TGTGCCAGCAGCGTCTCAGGGGGCCCCGGGGAGACCCAGTACTTC. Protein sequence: CASSVSGGPGETQYF.

The CDR3 DNA reads TGTGCCAGCAGCCACCCGGACAGCGGACAGTACTTC. Protein sequence: CASSHPDSGQYF. V and J are TRBV5-4 and TRBJ2-7; weak D call: TRBD1 (6 bases). The CDR3 covers 12 residues. Germline V lookup: CDR1 SGHNT, CDR2 YYREEE (reference sequence). The V end lost 4 bases, the J end lost 10 bases, and 15 bases lay between the germline ends.

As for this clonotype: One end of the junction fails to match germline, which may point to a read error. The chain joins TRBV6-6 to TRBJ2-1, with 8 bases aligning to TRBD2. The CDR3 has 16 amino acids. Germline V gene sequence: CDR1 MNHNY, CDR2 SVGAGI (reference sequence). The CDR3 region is CDSRLKTGGLGNEQFF. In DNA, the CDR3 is TGTGACAGCAGGCTTAAAACGGGAGGGCTGGGCAATGAGCAGTTCTTC.

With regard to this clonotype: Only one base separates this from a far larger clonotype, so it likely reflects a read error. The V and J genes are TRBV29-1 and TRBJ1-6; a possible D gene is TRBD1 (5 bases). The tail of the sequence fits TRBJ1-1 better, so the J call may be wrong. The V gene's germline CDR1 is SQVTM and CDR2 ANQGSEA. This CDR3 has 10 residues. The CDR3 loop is CSVLGAVAFF. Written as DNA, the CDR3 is TGCAGCGTACTAGGGGCTGTAGCTTTCTTT.

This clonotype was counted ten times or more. In nucleotides, the CDR3 is TGCGCCAGCAGCCAAGTACCGGCCCTCGGTAGCAATCAGCCCCAGCATTTT. Translating it yields CASSQVPALGSNQPQHF. This sequence joins TRBV4-3 and TRBJ1-5, with no clear D. The germline V gene has CDR1 LGHNA and CDR2 YSLEER. This CDR3 contains 17 residues. Trimming stripped 1 base from V and 0 bases from J, with 13 bases between.

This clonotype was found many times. Here the CDR3 DNA reads TGTGCCAGCAGTTACTCGCTCGGGGGGGCTGAAGCTTTCTTT. This codes for CASSYSLGGAEAFF. V gene TRBV6-6 combines with J gene TRBJ1-1; D possibly corresponds to TRBD1 (5 bases). The CDR3 loop spans 14 amino acids. Germline V gene lookup returns CDR1 MNHNY and CDR2 SVGAGI (reference sequence). The V end was cut by 0 bases, the J end by 6 bases, with 11 bases between.

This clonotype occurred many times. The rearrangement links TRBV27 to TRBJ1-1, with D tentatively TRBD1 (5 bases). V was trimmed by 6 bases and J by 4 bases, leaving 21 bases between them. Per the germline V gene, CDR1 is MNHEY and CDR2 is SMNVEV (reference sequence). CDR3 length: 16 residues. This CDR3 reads CASSWNFVDSGTEAFF. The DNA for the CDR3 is TGTGCCAGCAGCTGGAATTTCGTAGACAGCGGCACTGAAGCTTTCTTT.

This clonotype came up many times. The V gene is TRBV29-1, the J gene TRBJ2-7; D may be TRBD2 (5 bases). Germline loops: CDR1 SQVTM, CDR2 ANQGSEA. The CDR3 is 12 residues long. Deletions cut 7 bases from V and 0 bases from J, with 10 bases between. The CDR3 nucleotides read TGCAGCGGGGGAGCGACCTCCTACGAGCAGTACTTC. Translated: CSGGATSYEQYF.

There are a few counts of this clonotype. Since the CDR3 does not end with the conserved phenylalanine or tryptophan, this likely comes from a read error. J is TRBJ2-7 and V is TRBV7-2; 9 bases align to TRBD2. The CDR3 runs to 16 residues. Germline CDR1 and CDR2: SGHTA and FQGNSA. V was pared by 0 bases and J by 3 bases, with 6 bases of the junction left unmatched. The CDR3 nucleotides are TGTGCCAGCAGCTTAGCATCTAGCGGGATAATCTACGAGCAGTACCTC. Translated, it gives CASSLASSGIIYEQYL.

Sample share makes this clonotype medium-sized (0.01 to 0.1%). The CDR3 spells CASTPSEVGSGIGYNEQFF. CDR3 sequence (DNA): TGTGCCAGTACCCCTTCGGAGGTGGGTAGCGGGATAGGGTACAATGAGCAGTTCTTC. The gene calls are TRBV19 and TRBJ2-1; TRBD2 aligns across 8 bases. This CDR3 comprises 19 residues. Germline CDR1 and CDR2: LNHDA and SQIVND (reference sequence). J lost 4 bases, V lost 7 bases, and 21 bases had no gene match.

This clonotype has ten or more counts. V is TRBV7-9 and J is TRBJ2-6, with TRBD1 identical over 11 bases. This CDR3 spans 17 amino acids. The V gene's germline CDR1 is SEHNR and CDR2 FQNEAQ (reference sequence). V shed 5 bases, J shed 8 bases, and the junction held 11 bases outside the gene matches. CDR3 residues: CASSRGTGGLSTNVLTF. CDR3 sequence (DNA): TGTGCCAGCAGCCGGGGGACAGGGGGATTAAGCACCAACGTCCTGACTTTC.

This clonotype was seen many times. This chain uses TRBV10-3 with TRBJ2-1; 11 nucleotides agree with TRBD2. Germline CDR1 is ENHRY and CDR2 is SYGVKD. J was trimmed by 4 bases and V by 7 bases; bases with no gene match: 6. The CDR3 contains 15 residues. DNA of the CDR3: TGTGCCATCAAACCGACTAGCGGGGATTACAATGAGCAGTTCTTC. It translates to CAIKPTSGDYNEQFF.

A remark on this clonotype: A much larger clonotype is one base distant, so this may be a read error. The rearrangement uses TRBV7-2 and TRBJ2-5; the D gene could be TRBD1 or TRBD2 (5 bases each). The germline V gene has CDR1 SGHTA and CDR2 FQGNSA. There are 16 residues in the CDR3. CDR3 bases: TGTGCCAGCAGCTTAGCGCCCCAGGGAGTGGGAGAGACCCTGTACTTC. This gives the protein CASSLAPQGVGETLYF.

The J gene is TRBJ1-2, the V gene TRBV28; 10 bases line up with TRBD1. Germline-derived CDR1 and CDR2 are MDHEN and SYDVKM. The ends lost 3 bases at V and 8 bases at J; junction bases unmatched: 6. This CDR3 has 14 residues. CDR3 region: CASSFQTGGLGYTF. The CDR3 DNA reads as TGTGCCAGCAGTTTCCAGACAGGGGGCTTAGGCTACACCTTC.

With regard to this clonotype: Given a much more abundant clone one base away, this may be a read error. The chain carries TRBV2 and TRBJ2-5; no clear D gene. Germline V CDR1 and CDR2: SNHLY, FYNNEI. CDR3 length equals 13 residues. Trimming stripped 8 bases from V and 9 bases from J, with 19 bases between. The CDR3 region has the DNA TGTGCCAGCTGTCAAGCGCCCCCCATGGCCCAGTACTTC. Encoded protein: CASCQAPPMAQYF.

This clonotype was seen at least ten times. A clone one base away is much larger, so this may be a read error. Here the CDR3 reads CASRWGTGSYNGQFF. The CDR3, as DNA: TGCGCCAGCAGATGGGGGACAGGCTCCTACAATGGGCAGTTCTTC. The J gene is TRBJ2-1, the V gene TRBV5-1, with 8 bases matching TRBD1. CDR3 size: 15 residues. CDR1 SGHRS and CDR2 YFSETQ come from the germline V gene. Full variable domain (remainder filled in from reference TRBV5-1 and TRBJ2-1): KAGVTQTPRYLIKTRGQQVTLSCSPISGHRSVSWYQQTPGQGLQFLFEYFSETQRNKGNFPGRFSGRQFSNSRSEMNVSTLELGDSALYLCASRWGTGSYNGQFFGPGTRLTVL.

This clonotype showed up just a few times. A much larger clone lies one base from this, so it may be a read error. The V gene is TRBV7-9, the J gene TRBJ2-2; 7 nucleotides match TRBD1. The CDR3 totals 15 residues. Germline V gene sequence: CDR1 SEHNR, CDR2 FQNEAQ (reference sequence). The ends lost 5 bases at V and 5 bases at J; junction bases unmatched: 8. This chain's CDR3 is CASSGAGGSTGELFF. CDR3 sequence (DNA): TGTGCCAGCAGCGGGGCAGGGGGAAGTACCGGGGAGCTGTTTTTT.

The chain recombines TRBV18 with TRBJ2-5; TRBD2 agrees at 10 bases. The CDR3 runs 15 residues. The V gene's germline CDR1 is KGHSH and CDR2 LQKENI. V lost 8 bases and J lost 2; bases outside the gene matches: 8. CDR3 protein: CASTYGTSDQETQYF. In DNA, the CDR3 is TGTGCCAGCACCTACGGGACTAGCGATCAAGAGACCCAGTACTTC.